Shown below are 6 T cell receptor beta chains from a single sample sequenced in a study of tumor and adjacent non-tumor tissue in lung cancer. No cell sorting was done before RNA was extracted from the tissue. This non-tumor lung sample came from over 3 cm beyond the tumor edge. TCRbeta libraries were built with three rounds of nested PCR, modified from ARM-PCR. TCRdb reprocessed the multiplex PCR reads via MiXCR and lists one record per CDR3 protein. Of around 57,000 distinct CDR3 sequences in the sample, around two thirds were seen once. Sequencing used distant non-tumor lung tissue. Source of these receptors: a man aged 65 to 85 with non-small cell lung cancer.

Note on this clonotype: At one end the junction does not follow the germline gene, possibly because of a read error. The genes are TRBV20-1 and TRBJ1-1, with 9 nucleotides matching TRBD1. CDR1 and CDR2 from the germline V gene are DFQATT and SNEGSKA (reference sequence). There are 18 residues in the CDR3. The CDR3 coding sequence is TGCAGAGCTAGAGACCCAACAGGGGGCGGCTTGCGGAACACTGAAGCTTTTTTT. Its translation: CRARDPTGGGLRNTEAFF.

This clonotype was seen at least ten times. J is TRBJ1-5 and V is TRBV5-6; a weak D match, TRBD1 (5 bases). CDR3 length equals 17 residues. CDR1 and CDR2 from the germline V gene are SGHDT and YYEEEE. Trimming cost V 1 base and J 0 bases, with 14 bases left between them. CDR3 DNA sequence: TGTGCCAGCAGCTTGACTCGAGGGGTATATAGCAATCAGCCCCAGCATTTT. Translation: CASSLTRGVYSNQPQHF.

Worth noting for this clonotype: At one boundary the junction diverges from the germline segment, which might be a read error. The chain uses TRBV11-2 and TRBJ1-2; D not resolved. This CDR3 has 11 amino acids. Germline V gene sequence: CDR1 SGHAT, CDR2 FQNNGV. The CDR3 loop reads CTSSLNYGYTF. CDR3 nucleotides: TGTACCAGCAGCCTTAACTATGGTTACACCTTC. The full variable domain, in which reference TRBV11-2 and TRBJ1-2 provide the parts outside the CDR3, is EAGVAQSPRYKIIEKRQSVAFWCNPISGHATLYWYQQILGQGPKLLIQFQNNGVVDDSQLPKDRFSAERLKGVDSTLKIQPAKLEDSAVYLCTSSLNYGYTFGSGTRLTVV.

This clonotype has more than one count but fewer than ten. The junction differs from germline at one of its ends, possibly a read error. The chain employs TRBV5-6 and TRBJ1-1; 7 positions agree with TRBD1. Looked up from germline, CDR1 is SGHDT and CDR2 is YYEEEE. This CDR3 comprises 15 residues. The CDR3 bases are TGTGCCAGCAGCGATGGAGGGACAGCGGGAACTGAAGCTCTCTTT. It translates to CASSDGGTAGTEALF.

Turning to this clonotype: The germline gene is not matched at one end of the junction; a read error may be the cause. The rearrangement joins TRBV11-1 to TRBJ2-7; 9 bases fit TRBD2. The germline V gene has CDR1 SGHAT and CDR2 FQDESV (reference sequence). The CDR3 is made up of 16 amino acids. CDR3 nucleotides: TGTGTCAGCAGCTTGGCGCGACTAGCGGACTCCTATGAGCATAACTTC. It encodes CVSSLARLADSYEHNF.

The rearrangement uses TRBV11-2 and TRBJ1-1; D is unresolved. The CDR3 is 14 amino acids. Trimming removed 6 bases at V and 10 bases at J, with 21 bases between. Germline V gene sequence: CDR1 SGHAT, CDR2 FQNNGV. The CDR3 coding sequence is TGTGCCAGCAGGCTAGGGCAAGGGTACGCTGTAGCTTTCTTT. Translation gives CASRLGQGYAVAFF. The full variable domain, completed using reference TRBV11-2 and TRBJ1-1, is EAGVAQSPRYKIIEKRQSVAFWCNPISGHATLYWYQQILGQGPKLLIQFQNNGVVDDSQLPKDRFSAERLKGVDSTLKIQPAKLEDSAVYLCASRLGQGYAVAFFGQGTRLTVV.